This T cell receptor (beta chain) was sequenced for a study of radiotherapy plus CTLA-4 blockade in lung cancer. Whole-study context: Among enrolled patients, approximately 18% responded and about 30% achieved disease control. Broader study findings: TCR clones originating in tumors grew in number in blood after radiotherapy plus ipilimumab. It was early blood T cell clone dynamics, with interferon-beta, that reportedly best predicted response.

Germline V gene sequence: CDR1 SGHTS, CDR2 YDEGEE. The CDR3 is made up of 16 amino acids. With V trimmed by 3 bases and J by 5 bases, 5 bases remained unmatched. Profiled with immunoSEQ multiplex PCR; TCRdb holds only in-frame clones, not every one. The top ten hold 4% to 5% of the sample, which has roughly 53,000 clones, almost 85% seen once. With respect to this clone: Antigen unknown.

The chain uses TRBV5-8 and TRBJ1-4; TRBD1 matches at 12 bases. The sequence came from a human donor with non-small cell lung cancer whose response to radiotherapy plus ipilimumab could not be evaluated. The sample here was peripheral blood, taken from a patient treated with radiotherapy plus ipilimumab. CDR3 sequence reads: CASSSTGTGGNEKLFF. CDR3 in DNA: TGTGCCAGCAGCTCTACCGGGACAGGGGGCAATGAAAAACTGTTTTTT.